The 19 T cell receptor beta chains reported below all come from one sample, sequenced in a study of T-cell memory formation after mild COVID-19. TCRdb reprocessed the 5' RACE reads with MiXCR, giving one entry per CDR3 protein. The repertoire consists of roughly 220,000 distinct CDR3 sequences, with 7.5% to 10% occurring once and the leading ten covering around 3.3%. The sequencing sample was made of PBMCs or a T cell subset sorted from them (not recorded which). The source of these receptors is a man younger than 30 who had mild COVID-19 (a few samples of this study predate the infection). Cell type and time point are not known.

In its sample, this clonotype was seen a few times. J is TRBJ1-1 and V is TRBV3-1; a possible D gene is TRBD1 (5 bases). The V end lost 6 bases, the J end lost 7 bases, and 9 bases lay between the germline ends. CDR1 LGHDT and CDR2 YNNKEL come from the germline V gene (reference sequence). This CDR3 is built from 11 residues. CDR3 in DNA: TGTGCCAGCAGACAGGAGGGTGAAGCTTTCTTT. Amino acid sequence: CASRQEGEAFF. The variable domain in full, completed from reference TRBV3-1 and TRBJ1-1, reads DTAVSQTPKYLVTQMGNDKSIKCEQNLGHDTMYWYKQDSKKFLKIMFSYNNKELIINETVPNRFSPKSPDKAHLNLHINSLELGDSAVYFCASRQEGEAFFGQGTRLTVV.

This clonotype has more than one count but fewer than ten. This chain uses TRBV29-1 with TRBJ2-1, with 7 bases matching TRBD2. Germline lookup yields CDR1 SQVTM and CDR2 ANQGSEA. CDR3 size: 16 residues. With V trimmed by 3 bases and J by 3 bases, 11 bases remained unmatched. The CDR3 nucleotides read TGCAGCGTTGAGGCTCCACAGCGGGGTTTCTACAATGAGCAGTTCTTC. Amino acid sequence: CSVEAPQRGFYNEQFF.

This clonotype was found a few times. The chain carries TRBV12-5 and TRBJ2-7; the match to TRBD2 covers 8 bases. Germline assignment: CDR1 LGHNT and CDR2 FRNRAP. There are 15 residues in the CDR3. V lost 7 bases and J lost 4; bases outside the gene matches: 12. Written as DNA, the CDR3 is TGTGCTAGTGCCTTACTGGCGGGGGGTTATTACGAGCAGTACTTC. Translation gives CASALLAGGYYEQYF.

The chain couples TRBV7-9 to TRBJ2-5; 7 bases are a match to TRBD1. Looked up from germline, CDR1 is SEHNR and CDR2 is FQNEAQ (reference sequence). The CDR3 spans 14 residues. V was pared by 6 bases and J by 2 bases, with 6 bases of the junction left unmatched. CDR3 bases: TGTGCCAGCAGACACGACAGGGTTCAAGAGACCCAGTACTTC. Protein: CASRHDRVQETQYF.

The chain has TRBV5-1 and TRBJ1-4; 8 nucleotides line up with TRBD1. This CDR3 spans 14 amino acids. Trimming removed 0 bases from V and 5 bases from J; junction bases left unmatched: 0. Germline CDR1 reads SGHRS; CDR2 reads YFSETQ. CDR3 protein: CASSLGDRNEKLFF. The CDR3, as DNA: TGCGCCAGCAGCTTGGGGGACAGGAATGAAAAACTGTTTTTT.

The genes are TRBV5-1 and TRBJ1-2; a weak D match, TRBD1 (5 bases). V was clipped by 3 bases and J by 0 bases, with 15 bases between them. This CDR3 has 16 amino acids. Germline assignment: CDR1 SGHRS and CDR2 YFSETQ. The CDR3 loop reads CASSWGDQAANYGYTF. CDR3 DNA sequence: TGCGCCAGCAGCTGGGGGGACCAAGCAGCTAACTATGGCTACACCTTC. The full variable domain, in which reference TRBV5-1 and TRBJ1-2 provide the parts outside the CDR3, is KAGVTQTPRYLIKTRGQQVTLSCSPISGHRSVSWYQQTPGQGLQFLFEYFSETQRNKGNFPGRFSGRQFSNSRSEMNVSTLELGDSALYLCASSWGDQAANYGYTFGSGTRLTVV.

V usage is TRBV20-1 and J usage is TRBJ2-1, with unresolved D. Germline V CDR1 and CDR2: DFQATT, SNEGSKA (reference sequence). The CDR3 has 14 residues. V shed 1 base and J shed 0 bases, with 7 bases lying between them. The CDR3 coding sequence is TGCAGTGCTAGAGGGCTTAGCTCCTACAATGAGCAGTTCTTC. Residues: CSARGLSSYNEQFF.

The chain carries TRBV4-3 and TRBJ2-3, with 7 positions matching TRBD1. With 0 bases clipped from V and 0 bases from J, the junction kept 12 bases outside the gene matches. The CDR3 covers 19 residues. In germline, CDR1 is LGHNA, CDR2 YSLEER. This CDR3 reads CASSQDPYRGPLSTDTQYF. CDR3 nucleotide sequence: TGCGCCAGCAGCCAAGATCCTTACAGGGGTCCCCTTAGCACAGATACGCAGTATTTT.

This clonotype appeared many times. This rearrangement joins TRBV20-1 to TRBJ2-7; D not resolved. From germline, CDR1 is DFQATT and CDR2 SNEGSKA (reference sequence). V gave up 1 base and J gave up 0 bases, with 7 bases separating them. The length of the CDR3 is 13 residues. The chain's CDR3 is CSARVEPSYEQYF. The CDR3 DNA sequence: TGCAGTGCTAGAGTAGAACCCTCCTACGAGCAGTACTTC.

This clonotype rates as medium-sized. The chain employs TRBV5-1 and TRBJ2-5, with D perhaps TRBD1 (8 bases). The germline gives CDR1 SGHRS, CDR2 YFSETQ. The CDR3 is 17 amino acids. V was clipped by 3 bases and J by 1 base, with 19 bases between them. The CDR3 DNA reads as TGCGCCAGCAGCTCCGGGGGGACAGGAGGGCTCCAAGAGACCCAGTACTTC. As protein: CASSSGGTGGLQETQYF.

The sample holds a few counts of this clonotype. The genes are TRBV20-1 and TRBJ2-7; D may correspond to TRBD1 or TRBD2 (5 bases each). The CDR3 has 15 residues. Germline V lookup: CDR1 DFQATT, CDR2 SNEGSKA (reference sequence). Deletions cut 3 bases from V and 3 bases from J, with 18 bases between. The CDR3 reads CSARNSGTDLYEQYF. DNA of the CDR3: TGCAGTGCTAGGAATTCCGGGACGGACCTCTACGAGCAGTACTTC.

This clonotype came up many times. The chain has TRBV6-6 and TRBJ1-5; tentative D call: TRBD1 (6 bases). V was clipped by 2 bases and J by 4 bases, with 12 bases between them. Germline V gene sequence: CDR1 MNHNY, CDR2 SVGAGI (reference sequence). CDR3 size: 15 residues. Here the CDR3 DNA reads TGTGCCAGCAGTTACACCTCCAGGGGTAATCAGCCCCAGCATTTT. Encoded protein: CASSYTSRGNQPQHF.

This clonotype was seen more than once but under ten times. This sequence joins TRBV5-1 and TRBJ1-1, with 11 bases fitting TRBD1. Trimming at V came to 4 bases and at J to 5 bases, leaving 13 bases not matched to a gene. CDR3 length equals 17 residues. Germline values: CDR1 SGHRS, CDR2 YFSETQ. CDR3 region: CASSPGRTGGERTEAFF. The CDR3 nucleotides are TGCGCCAGCAGCCCAGGTCGGACAGGGGGCGAGAGGACTGAAGCTTTCTTT.

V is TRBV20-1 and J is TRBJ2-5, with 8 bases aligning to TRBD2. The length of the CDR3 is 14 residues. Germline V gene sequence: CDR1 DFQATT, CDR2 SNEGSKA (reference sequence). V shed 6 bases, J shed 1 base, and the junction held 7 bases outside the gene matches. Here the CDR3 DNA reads TGCAGTGCCGGATTAGCGGGGATCCAAGAGACCCAGTACTTC. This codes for CSAGLAGIQETQYF.

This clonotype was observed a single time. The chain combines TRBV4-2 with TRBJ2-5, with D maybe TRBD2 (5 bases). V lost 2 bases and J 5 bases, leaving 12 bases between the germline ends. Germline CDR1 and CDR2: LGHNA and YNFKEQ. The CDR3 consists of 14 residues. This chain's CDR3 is CASSQPGSRETQYF. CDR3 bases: TGTGCCAGCAGCCAACCGGGGAGCCGGGAGACCCAGTACTTC.

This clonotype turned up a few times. CDR3 bases: TGTGCCAGCAGCTGGACTAGCGGGGGGGTCCCAAACATTCAGTACTTC. Translating it yields CASSWTSGGVPNIQYF. This chain connects TRBV7-2 to TRBJ2-4, with TRBD2 matching over 15 bases. The CDR3 spans 16 residues. The V gene end was trimmed by 4 bases and the J gene end by 6 bases; junction bases not matched to a gene: 4. The germline CDR1 and CDR2 sequences are SGHTA and FQGNSA.

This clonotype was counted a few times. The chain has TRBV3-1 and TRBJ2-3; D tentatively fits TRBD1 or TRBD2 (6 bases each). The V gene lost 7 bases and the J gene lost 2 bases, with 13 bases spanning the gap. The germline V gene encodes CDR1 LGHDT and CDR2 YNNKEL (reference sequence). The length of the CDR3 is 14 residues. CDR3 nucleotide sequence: TGTGCCAGCAAAGGGGGGCCAGCCACAGATACGCAGTATTTT. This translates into CASKGGPATDTQYF.

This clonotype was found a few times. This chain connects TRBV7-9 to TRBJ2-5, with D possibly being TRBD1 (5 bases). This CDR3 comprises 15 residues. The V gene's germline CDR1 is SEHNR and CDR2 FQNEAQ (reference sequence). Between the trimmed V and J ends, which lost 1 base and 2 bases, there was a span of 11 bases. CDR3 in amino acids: CASSLGDRYQETQYF. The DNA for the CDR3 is TGTGCCAGCAGCTTAGGAGACAGATATCAAGAGACCCAGTACTTC.

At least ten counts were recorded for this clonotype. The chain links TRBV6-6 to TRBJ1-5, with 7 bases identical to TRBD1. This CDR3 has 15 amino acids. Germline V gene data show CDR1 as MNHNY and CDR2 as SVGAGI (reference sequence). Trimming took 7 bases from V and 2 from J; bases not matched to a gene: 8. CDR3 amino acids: CASTLQGGGNQPQHF. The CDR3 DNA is TGTGCCAGCACCCTCCAGGGGGGGGGCAATCAGCCCCAGCATTTT.